These T cell receptor beta chains were read from a single sample in a study of T-cell reconstitution after alpha-beta-depleted transplantation in children. Each CDR3 protein gets one entry after TCRdb re-called the PCR reads with MiXCR. The repertoire includes hundreds of thousands of distinct CDR3 sequences, under 25% of them detected once, and 11% to 15% sits in the top ten. The sample was PBMCs, mostly from graft donor cells, taken 360 days after TCRalphabeta/CD19-depleted stem cell transplant. Receptors were obtained from a boy in the first two years of life who had a stem cell transplant for acute myeloid leukemia, so the T cells may come from the graft donor. Both conserved end residues are part of each CDR3.

v_call cdr3_aa
TRBV10-3 CATQGIVHTDTQYF
TRBV29-1 CSVRQVLNYNEQFF
TRBV5-1 CASSGLTGEKLFF
TRBV7-3 CASNRHPGEGQPQHF
TRBV9 CASSVEEVHVFADTQYF
TRBV7-2 CASSLGLGPYNEQFF
TRBV12-3/TRBV12-4 CASSLRAQVGGYTF
TRBV7-7 CASSPDRDETQYF
TRBV6-2/TRBV6-3 CAIGSQGASSYEQYF
TRBV29-1 CSVGGGGEETQYF
TRBV4-3 CASSRTEPQADTQYF
TRBV29-1 CSVLTGGDSPLHF
TRBV29-1 CSVAKGAGHEQYF
TRBV4-3 CASSQDQTSGGRWELFF
TRBV6-1 CASRQNRGTSYEQYF
TRBV24-1 CATGTDRQETQYF
TRBV20-1 CSALQLAVSYNEQFF